Sequencing of this T cell receptor beta chain was carried out in a study of human T cells and chemical hapten exposure. Time point given: pre-sensitization, week 0. Treatment described: therapeutic diphenylcyclopropenone sensitization with weekly scalp DPC. Unique molecular identifiers were affixed to discrete cDNA molecules within the library. MiXCR, run by TCRdb on the RACE reads, gives a single entry per CDR3 protein. The table includes about 380,000 distinct CDR3 sequences, 5.1% detected once. V lost 1 base to trimming and J lost 3 bases, with 10 bases between them. CDR1 and CDR2 (germline): MGHRA, YSYEKL. The CDR3 covers 14 residues. A few counts support this clonotype.

This sample comprised whole blood, obtained in connection with sensitization to the hapten diphenylcyclopropenone (DPC). The genes are TRBV4-1 and TRBJ2-7, with D hard to call. This receptor was taken from a woman in her fifties or sixties with alopecia areata. Some clones in this sample may be carry-over from other donors' samples. The CDR3 protein is CASSQVHLNYEQYF. CDR3 sequence (DNA): TGCGCCAGCAGCCAAGTGCACTTGAACTACGAGCAGTACTTC.